Listed below are T cell receptor beta chains from one sample, sequenced in a study of blood T cells in healthy people across ages. MiXCR, applied by TCRdb to the 5' RACE reads, yields one record per CDR3 protein. The sample shows about 730,000 distinct CDR3 sequences, approximately 43% of them seen only once. The sample taken for sequencing was blood. These receptors originate from an older woman in good health. The CDR3 runs from the conserved cysteine through the conserved F or W. The order of the fields is J gene, V gene, clone size, D gene, CDR3 DNA, CDR3 protein. The D gene is left open where the match is weak. A clone size is listed for some rows: how often the clone was seen (once, few, many), or a class if it is expanded.

j_call: TRBJ2-7; v_call: TRBV5-1; clone_size: NA; d_call: NA; cdr3_nt: TGCGCCAGCAGCTTGGCGGCAGGGGATGTTTACGAGCAGTACTTC; cdr3_aa: CASSLAAGDVYEQYF
j_call: TRBJ1-1; v_call: TRBV7-2; clone_size: NA; d_call: NA; cdr3_nt: TGTGCCAGCAGACTCGATATGAACACTGAAGCTTTCTTT; cdr3_aa: CASRLDMNTEAFF
j_call: TRBJ2-1; v_call: TRBV29-1; clone_size: NA; d_call: TRBD2; cdr3_nt: TGCAGCGTTGATAAGCGGGGGGGCTTCAATGAGCAGTTCTTC; cdr3_aa: CSVDKRGGFNEQFF
j_call: TRBJ2-7; v_call: TRBV2; clone_size: NA; d_call: TRBD2; cdr3_nt: TGTGCCAGCAGCGCGACTAGCGGATTCTACGAGCAGTACTTC; cdr3_aa: CASSATSGFYEQYF
j_call: TRBJ1-2; v_call: TRBV20-1; clone_size: once; d_call: TRBD1; cdr3_nt: TGCAGTGCTATACAGGGGAGAGGCTACACCTTC; cdr3_aa: CSAIQGRGYTF
j_call: TRBJ2-1; v_call: TRBV6-5; clone_size: NA; d_call: TRBD1; cdr3_nt: TGTGCCAGCAGTTCCCGGACAGGGAGGAAGTTCTTC; cdr3_aa: CASSSRTGRKFF
j_call: TRBJ1-5; v_call: TRBV20-1; clone_size: NA; d_call: NA; cdr3_nt: TGCAGTGCTGGAGGACGGAGTACCGATCAGCCCCAGCATTTT; cdr3_aa: CSAGGRSTDQPQHF
j_call: TRBJ2-5; v_call: TRBV18; clone_size: few; d_call: NA; cdr3_nt: TGTGCCAGCTCACCCGCTATCCAAGAGACCCAGTACTTC; cdr3_aa: CASSPAIQETQYF
j_call: TRBJ2-3; v_call: TRBV12-3/TRBV12-4; clone_size: NA; d_call: NA; cdr3_nt: TGTGCCAGCAGTCCAGGCCCCCAAGGAGATACGCAGTATTTT; cdr3_aa: CASSPGPQGDTQYF
j_call: TRBJ2-1; v_call: TRBV7-2; clone_size: few; d_call: NA; cdr3_nt: TGTGCCAGCAGCTTATTTCGGGAACCCCACAATGAGCAGTTCTTC; cdr3_aa: CASSLFREPHNEQFF
j_call: TRBJ2-7; v_call: TRBV12-3/TRBV12-4; clone_size: NA; d_call: NA; cdr3_nt: TGTGCCAGCAAGGAAGGGGCGAGAGCAAATGAGCAGTACTTC; cdr3_aa: CASKEGARANEQYF
j_call: TRBJ2-1; v_call: TRBV20-1; clone_size: many; d_call: NA; cdr3_nt: TGCAGTGCTAGAGGCGGAGCAACCTACAATGAGCAGTTCTTC; cdr3_aa: CSARGGATYNEQFF
j_call: TRBJ2-3; v_call: TRBV13; clone_size: few; d_call: NA; cdr3_nt: TGTGCCAGCAGGGAAGAGGCGGGGCCCACAGATACGCAGTATTTT; cdr3_aa: CASREEAGPTDTQYF
j_call: TRBJ2-1; v_call: TRBV12-3/TRBV12-4; clone_size: many; d_call: TRBD1; cdr3_nt: TGTGCCAGCATAGGGGGCTCCGCGACTGATAATGAGCAGTTCTTC; cdr3_aa: CASIGGSATDNEQFF
j_call: TRBJ2-3; v_call: TRBV10-3; clone_size: NA; d_call: TRBD2; cdr3_nt: TGTGCCATCAGTGAGAACGGGAGGGCCTCAGATACGCAGTATTTT; cdr3_aa: CAISENGRASDTQYF
j_call: TRBJ2-1; v_call: TRBV10-3; clone_size: NA; d_call: NA; cdr3_nt: TGTGCCATCAGTGAGCCTCAGGAGCCCGTAGAGACCCAGTTCTTC; cdr3_aa: CAISEPQEPVETQFF
j_call: TRBJ2-4; v_call: TRBV4-3; clone_size: many; d_call: NA; cdr3_nt: TGCGCCAGCGGAGAAGGGCGATGGGGTAGCAAAAACATTCAGTACTTC; cdr3_aa: CASGEGRWGSKNIQYF
j_call: TRBJ2-1; v_call: TRBV20-1; clone_size: NA; d_call: NA; cdr3_nt: TGCAGTGCTAGAGATGTGGGGCCCCAGAGGAATGAGCAGTTCTTC; cdr3_aa: CSARDVGPQRNEQFF
j_call: TRBJ2-3; v_call: TRBV5-1; clone_size: NA; d_call: TRBD2; cdr3_nt: TGCGCCAGCAGCCCTCTTAGCGGGAGGGTCACAGATACGCAGTATTTT; cdr3_aa: CASSPLSGRVTDTQYF
j_call: TRBJ1-6; v_call: TRBV7-2; clone_size: NA; d_call: NA; cdr3_nt: TGTGCCAGCAGCTTACAGGGGAGCTCCTATAATTCACCCCTCCACTTT; cdr3_aa: CASSLQGSSYNSPLHF
j_call: TRBJ2-7; v_call: TRBV6-5; clone_size: few; d_call: NA; cdr3_nt: TGTGCCAGCAAGAAGGGACTGGTCTCGTCCTACGAGCAGTACTTC; cdr3_aa: CASKKGLVSSYEQYF
j_call: TRBJ2-1; v_call: TRBV28; clone_size: few; d_call: TRBD1; cdr3_nt: TGTGCCAGCAGTTCCCACCCGGGACAGGGGTTATCTGATGAGCAGTTCTTC; cdr3_aa: CASSSHPGQGLSDEQFF
j_call: TRBJ1-2; v_call: TRBV5-6; clone_size: NA; d_call: NA; cdr3_nt: TGTGCCAGCAGCGCCGGGGGAAGTTATGGCTACACCTTC; cdr3_aa: CASSAGGSYGYTF
j_call: TRBJ2-7; v_call: TRBV30; clone_size: NA; d_call: NA; cdr3_nt: TGTGCCTGGAGTGTATGGGGGATTAGCTCCTACGAGCAGTACTTC; cdr3_aa: CAWSVWGISSYEQYF
j_call: TRBJ1-5; v_call: TRBV7-2; clone_size: once; d_call: NA; cdr3_nt: TGTGCCAGCAGCCGAGACCTTCATCAGCCCCAGCATTTT; cdr3_aa: CASSRDLHQPQHF
j_call: TRBJ1-1; v_call: TRBV20-1; clone_size: NA; d_call: TRBD1; cdr3_nt: TGCAGGCTCAAACAGGGGGCGGGAAACACTGAAGCTTTCTTT; cdr3_aa: CRLKQGAGNTEAFF
j_call: TRBJ2-1; v_call: TRBV28; clone_size: few; d_call: NA; cdr3_nt: TGTGCCAGCAGGCTGCCGTCCAAAAGCTCCTACAATGAGCAGTTCTTC; cdr3_aa: CASRLPSKSSYNEQFF
j_call: TRBJ2-1; v_call: TRBV7-6; clone_size: few; d_call: NA; cdr3_nt: TGTGCCAGCAGCTTAACCGAGACTTACCACAATGAGCAGTTCTTC; cdr3_aa: CASSLTETYHNEQFF
j_call: TRBJ1-6; v_call: TRBV9; clone_size: NA; d_call: NA; cdr3_nt: TGTGCCAGCAGCGTAGGGGAAAGGTCACCCCTCCACTTT; cdr3_aa: CASSVGERSPLHF
j_call: TRBJ1-6; v_call: TRBV27; clone_size: NA; d_call: NA; cdr3_nt: TGTGCCAGCAGTTGGGATAGCTCCTATAATTCACCCCTCCACTTT; cdr3_aa: CASSWDSSYNSPLHF
j_call: TRBJ2-5; v_call: TRBV6-6; clone_size: NA; d_call: NA; cdr3_nt: TGTGCCAGCAGTTACCGCCTCGGCGGCGGAGAGACCCAGTACTTC; cdr3_aa: CASSYRLGGGETQYF
j_call: TRBJ1-2; v_call: TRBV7-3; clone_size: NA; d_call: NA; cdr3_nt: TGTGCCAGCAGCTACGCGGGGGCTCCTAACTATGGCTACACCTTC; cdr3_aa: CASSYAGAPNYGYTF
j_call: TRBJ2-3; v_call: TRBV12-3/TRBV12-4; clone_size: few; d_call: NA; cdr3_nt: TGTGCCAGCAGTTTAGAAACCCGAGCTAGGGATACGCAGTATTTT; cdr3_aa: CASSLETRARDTQYF
j_call: TRBJ2-7; v_call: TRBV4-3; clone_size: NA; d_call: NA; cdr3_nt: TGCGCCAGCAGCCAAGTAATCGGCGCTTCCTACGAGCAGTACTTC; cdr3_aa: CASSQVIGASYEQYF
j_call: TRBJ2-1; v_call: TRBV2; clone_size: NA; d_call: TRBD2; cdr3_nt: TGTGCCAGCAGTGGACAAGCGGGGGACCTCTACAATGAGCAGTTCTTC; cdr3_aa: CASSGQAGDLYNEQFF
j_call: TRBJ1-1; v_call: TRBV6-5; clone_size: few; d_call: NA; cdr3_nt: TGTGCCAGCACGGGGTGGAACACTGAAGCTTTCTTT; cdr3_aa: CASTGWNTEAFF
j_call: TRBJ2-1; v_call: TRBV7-2; clone_size: NA; d_call: NA; cdr3_nt: TGTGCCAGCAGCAGGGGGTATATCTACGATGAGCAGTTCTTC; cdr3_aa: CASSRGYIYDEQFF
j_call: TRBJ2-1; v_call: TRBV11-2; clone_size: NA; d_call: NA; cdr3_nt: TGTACCAGCAGCCCACACGCAGGGTTAGGCAATGAGCAGTTCTTC; cdr3_aa: CTSSPHAGLGNEQFF
j_call: TRBJ2-5; v_call: TRBV4-1; clone_size: NA; d_call: NA; cdr3_nt: TGCGCCAGCAGCCAAGAAGCCCCGGGAGAGCAGTACTTC; cdr3_aa: CASSQEAPGEQYF
j_call: TRBJ1-2; v_call: TRBV7-2; clone_size: few; d_call: TRBD1; cdr3_nt: TGTGCCAGCAGCAAAATACAGGGGGCCGGAGGAGGGAACACCTTC; cdr3_aa: CASSKIQGAGGGNTF
j_call: TRBJ2-7; v_call: TRBV27; clone_size: NA; d_call: TRBD1; cdr3_nt: TGTGTCAGCAGTTTCTCGGACAGGGTGGGTGGAAGCTCCTACGAGCAGTACTTC; cdr3_aa: CVSSFSDRVGGSSYEQYF
j_call: TRBJ2-5; v_call: TRBV2; clone_size: NA; d_call: TRBD1; cdr3_nt: TGTGCCAGCAACCTTGACAGGGGGCCGGAGACCCAGTACTTC; cdr3_aa: CASNLDRGPETQYF
j_call: TRBJ2-1; v_call: TRBV5-1; clone_size: NA; d_call: TRBD1; cdr3_nt: TGCGCCAGCAGTCATACAGGGGTACATTCCGACGAGCAGTTCTTC; cdr3_aa: CASSHTGVHSDEQFF
j_call: TRBJ2-3; v_call: TRBV4-3; clone_size: NA; d_call: NA; cdr3_nt: TGCGCCAGCAGCCAAGAAGGGAATACGCAGTATTTT; cdr3_aa: CASSQEGNTQYF
j_call: TRBJ1-1; v_call: TRBV25-1; clone_size: few; d_call: NA; cdr3_nt: TGTGCCAGCAGTGAAGGCCCGAGGGGCGACACTGAAGCTTTCTTT; cdr3_aa: CASSEGPRGDTEAFF
j_call: TRBJ2-1; v_call: TRBV9; clone_size: NA; d_call: TRBD2; cdr3_nt: TGTGCCAGCAGCGACGGGGGTAGCGGGGGGGCGAATGAGCAGTTCTTC; cdr3_aa: CASSDGGSGGANEQFF
j_call: TRBJ2-7; v_call: TRBV20-1; clone_size: NA; d_call: NA; cdr3_nt: TGCAGTGCTAGTAATCTCGGTCTAGCCGACAATGAGCAGTACTTC; cdr3_aa: CSASNLGLADNEQYF
j_call: TRBJ2-5; v_call: TRBV27; clone_size: NA; d_call: TRBD1; cdr3_nt: TGTGCCAGCAGTTCTGGGGACAGAGAAGAGACCCAGTACTTC; cdr3_aa: CASSSGDREETQYF
j_call: TRBJ1-2; v_call: TRBV5-5; clone_size: NA; d_call: NA; cdr3_nt: TGTGCCAGCAGCTTGGAACTATATGGCTACACCTTC; cdr3_aa: CASSLELYGYTF
j_call: TRBJ2-1; v_call: TRBV24-1; clone_size: few; d_call: TRBD2; cdr3_nt: TGTGCCACCAGTGACCTGACTAGCGGGGACTACAATGAGCAGTTCTTC; cdr3_aa: CATSDLTSGDYNEQFF